The TCR beta chain under discussion was sequenced for a study of control samples from healthy donors and cancer patients. Assay used: immunoSEQ multiplex PCR; TCRdb lists only in-frame clones, some missing. In the table there are around 9,000 clones, 91% of which are singletons. This CDR3 is built from 16 residues. V was clipped by 0 bases and J by 6 bases, with 15 bases between them. CDR1 and CDR2 from the germline V gene are LGHNA and YSLEER. This chain links TRBV4-3 with TRBJ2-1; D is perhaps TRBD2 (7 bases). The receptor was derived from a man aged 60-69 years with colorectal cancer. What was sequenced was PBMCs. The CDR3 DNA sequence: TGCGCCAGCAGCCAAGACCACGAGGGGGGGAGCAATGAGCAGTTCTTC. This codes for CASSQDHEGGSNEQFF.